A single sample gave rise to the 25 T cell receptor beta chains below, sequenced in a study of blood T cell repertoires in COVID-19. Produced via immunoSEQ multiplex PCR; TCRdb's table is partial and in-frame only. The sample includes roughly 170,000 clones, roughly 89% of them seen just once. The sample taken for sequencing was peripheral blood. The receptor set was obtained from a woman in her 70s with COVID-19, enrolled during active disease.

In its sample, this clone was seen once. The chain carries TRBV3-1 (or the pseudogene TRBV3-2) and TRBJ2-1; tentative D call: TRBD1 (6 bases). V lost 1 base, J lost 2 bases, and 9 bases lay in between. There are 15 residues in the CDR3. The V gene's germline CDR1 is LGHDT and CDR2 YNNKEL (reference sequence). The CDR3 region is CASSQVRTAYNEQFF. For the CDR3, the DNA is TGTGCCAGCAGCCAAGTCAGGACAGCCTACAATGAGCAGTTCTTC.

The V and J genes are TRBV28 and TRBJ2-1; D might be TRBD1 (6 bases). CDR3 length: 19 residues. Germline V CDR1 and CDR2: MDHEN, SYDVKM. The V gene lost 5 bases and the J gene lost 9 bases, with 32 bases spanning the gap. In nucleotides, the CDR3 is TGTGCCAGCAGTCAGCGACAGGTATCGTTGTGGACTTCGATACGTGAGCAGTTCTTC. Translating gives CASSQRQVSLWTSIREQFF.

This clone was seen only once. V and J are TRBV5-4 and TRBJ2-7, with D possibly matching TRBD1 (5 bases). Germline V lookup: CDR1 SGHNT, CDR2 YYREEE (reference sequence). The CDR3 has 13 amino acids. V was cut by 1 base and J by 5 bases, with 10 bases left in between. DNA of the CDR3: TGTGCCAGCAGCTTGCAGGACACCAACGAGCAGTACTTC. This encodes CASSLQDTNEQYF.

The chain recombines TRBV19 with TRBJ1-2; no clear D. The V end lost 6 bases, the J end lost 13 bases, and 21 bases lay between the germline ends. Germline V gene sequence: CDR1 LNHDA, CDR2 SQIVND (reference sequence). The CDR3 length is 13 residues. CDR3 amino acids: CASRKEPVILPTF. CDR3 DNA sequence: TGTGCCAGTAGAAAAGAGCCGGTGATTCTCCCCACCTTC.

The chain has TRBV14 and TRBJ1-1, with a weak D call TRBD1 (5 bases). This CDR3 region has 13 residues. The germline V and J ends were trimmed by 1 base and 6 bases, with 9 bases remaining between them. In germline, CDR1 is SGHDN, CDR2 FVKESK. CDR3 coding DNA: TGTGCCAGCAGCCAAGTATGGGGCGCTGAAGCTTTCTTT. Protein: CASSQVWGAEAFF.

V gene TRBV5-1 combines with J gene TRBJ1-2; no reliable D call. Deletions cut 0 bases from V and 6 bases from J, with 15 bases between. Germline V lookup: CDR1 SGHRS, CDR2 YFSETQ. This CDR3 is 15 amino acids long. CDR3 sequence reads: CASSLAEEVRDGYTF. In DNA, the CDR3 is TGCGCCAGCAGCTTGGCCGAGGAGGTCCGCGATGGCTACACCTTC.

CDR3 region: CASSVAPAGADTQYF. The CDR3 bases are TGTGCCAGCAGCGTTGCTCCAGCGGGGGCAGATACGCAGTATTTT. The V call is TRBV7-9, the J call TRBJ2-3; 8 positions agree with TRBD2. The CDR3 is 15 amino acids. J was trimmed by 4 bases and V by 5 bases; bases with no gene match: 8. Germline lookup yields CDR1 SEHNR and CDR2 FQNEAQ (reference sequence). The full variable domain, completed using reference TRBV7-9 and TRBJ2-3, is DTGVSQNPRHKITKRGQNVTFRCDPISEHNRLYWYRQTLGQGPEFLTYFQNEAQLEKSRLLSDRFSAERPKGSFSTLEIQRTEQGDSAMYLCASSVAPAGADTQYFGPGTRLTVL.

This chain connects TRBV7-2 to TRBJ2-7; the match to TRBD1 covers 7 bases. With 4 bases clipped from V and 5 bases from J, the junction kept 17 bases outside the gene matches. The CDR3 runs to 17 residues. CDR1 is SGHTA and CDR2 is FQGNSA in the germline V gene. The CDR3 bases are TGTGCCAGCAGCTACAAATTCATGACAGGGTTATTGGACGAGCAGTACTTC. This sequence encodes CASSYKFMTGLLDEQYF. Looking up the rest from reference TRBV7-2 and TRBJ2-7 gives the full variable domain: GAGVSQSPSNKVTEKGKDVELRCDPISGHTALYWYRQSLGQGLEFLIYFQGNSAPDKSGLPSDRFSAERTGGSVSTLTIQRTQQEDSAVYLCASSYKFMTGLLDEQYFGPGTRLTVT.

The V gene is TRBV5-1, the J gene TRBJ2-5; a possible D gene is TRBD2 (6 bases). Germline assignment: CDR1 SGHRS and CDR2 YFSETQ. The CDR3 has 11 amino acids. CDR3 sequence (DNA): TGCGTATCCGGGGGAGAAGAGACCCAGTACTTC. Translation: CVSGGEETQYF.

The CDR3 DNA follows: TGCGCCAGCAGCCCCGGACTAGCGGGATTGGGTGAGCAGTTCTTC. Protein sequence: CASSPGLAGLGEQFF. The rearrangement uses TRBV5-1 and TRBJ2-1; TRBD2 agrees at 12 bases. The CDR3 length is 15 residues. V lost 4 bases, J lost 9 bases, and 8 bases stayed unmatched. The germline gives CDR1 SGHRS, CDR2 YFSETQ. The whole variable domain, remainder taken from reference TRBV5-1 and TRBJ2-1, is KAGVTQTPRYLIKTRGQQVTLSCSPISGHRSVSWYQQTPGQGLQFLFEYFSETQRNKGNFPGRFSGRQFSNSRSEMNVSTLELGDSALYLCASSPGLAGLGEQFFGPGTRLTVL.

This chain uses TRBV18 with TRBJ1-1, with D hard to call. The CDR3 covers 13 residues. Trimming pared 4 bases from V and 3 bases from J, leaving 9 bases between. Per the germline V gene, CDR1 is KGHSH and CDR2 is LQKENI. The CDR3 is CASSRIEDTEAFF. DNA of the CDR3: TGTGCCAGCTCACGCATTGAGGACACTGAAGCTTTCTTT.

V gene TRBV6-6 combines with J gene TRBJ2-7, with 7 bases fitting TRBD1. Germline trimming cut 2 bases from V and 3 bases from J; bases unmatched to any gene: 7. Germline V gives CDR1 MNHNY, CDR2 SVGAGI (reference sequence). The CDR3 is 15 amino acids. CDR3 sequence: CASSYEQGYNYEQYF. In DNA form, the CDR3 reads TGTGCCAGCAGTTACGAACAGGGGTATAACTACGAGCAGTACTTC.

The genes are TRBV30 and TRBJ1-5; 8 bases match TRBD1. The CDR3 extends over 16 amino acids. V trimming: 3 bases; J trimming: 0 bases; junction bases outside the gene matches: 7. Germline loops: CDR1 GTSNPN, CDR2 SVGIG (reference sequence). The CDR3 region has the DNA TGTGCCTGGAGACCAGGGGGCCCTAATAGCAATCAGCCCCAGCATTTT. Its protein is CAWRPGGPNSNQPQHF.

The genes are TRBV19 and TRBJ2-3; perhaps TRBD2 as D (5 bases). V was pared by 3 bases and J by 6 bases, with 13 bases between. Germline V lookup: CDR1 LNHDA, CDR2 SQIVND (reference sequence). The CDR3 consists of 14 residues. The CDR3 DNA is TGTGCCAGTAGTATTCGGGGAGTGGGGGATACGCAGTATTTT. It specifies CASSIRGVGDTQYF.

The V gene is TRBV5-1, the J gene TRBJ1-2; possible D gene TRBD1, 5 bases. Germline V gene data show CDR1 as SGHRS and CDR2 as YFSETQ. Trimming removed 1 base at V and 7 bases at J, with 17 bases between. The CDR3 is 15 residues long. For the CDR3, the DNA is TGCGCCAGCAGCTTGTTTATAGGGCAGGGTGGTGGCTACACCTTC. Amino acid sequence: CASSLFIGQGGGYTF.

The sample holds a few counts of this clone. The chain uses TRBV10-3 and TRBJ2-3; 16 bases map to TRBD2. With 1 base clipped from V and 8 bases from J, the junction kept 6 bases outside the gene matches. Germline assignment: CDR1 ENHRY and CDR2 SYGVKD. The length of the CDR3 is 17 residues. The CDR3 is CAISELMGLAGGSTQYF. The CDR3 coding sequence is TGTGCCATCAGTGAGTTGATGGGACTAGCGGGAGGGTCTACGCAGTATTTT.

The chain is built from TRBV19 and TRBJ2-7; D may be TRBD1 (6 bases). CDR3 length equals 14 residues. From germline, CDR1 is LNHDA and CDR2 SQIVND (reference sequence). Trimming pared 3 bases from V and 2 bases from J, leaving 11 bases between. This CDR3 reads CASSISRDTYEQYF. The CDR3, as DNA: TGTGCCAGTAGTATCTCCAGGGACACCTACGAGCAGTACTTC.

V usage is TRBV18 and J usage is TRBJ2-3; 7 bases agree with TRBD1. After removal of 3 bases from V and 0 bases from J, the junction contained 9 bases not matched to a gene. The CDR3 spans 17 residues. Germline V gives CDR1 KGHSH, CDR2 LQKENI. CDR3 loop: CASSPQRQGASTDTQYF. CDR3 DNA sequence: TGTGCCAGCTCACCCCAACGACAGGGCGCTAGCACAGATACGCAGTATTTT.

The J gene is TRBJ2-1, the V gene TRBV6-4; 9 bases fit TRBD2. This CDR3 contains 15 residues. Unmatched junction bases numbered 4, after V lost 6 bases and J lost 1 base. From germline, CDR1 is MRHNA and CDR2 SNTAGT. CDR3 DNA sequence: TGTGCCAGCAGCAAAACTAGCGGGTCCTACAATGAGCAGTTCTTC. It encodes CASSKTSGSYNEQFF.

This chain joins TRBV28 and TRBJ2-1; D perhaps matches TRBD2 (5 bases). Germline-derived CDR1 and CDR2 are MDHEN and SYDVKM. V shed 4 bases and J shed 10 bases, with 14 bases lying between them. The CDR3 totals 13 residues. The CDR3 is CASSSGLPGEQFF. Here the CDR3 DNA reads TGTGCCAGCAGTTCGGGCCTCCCGGGGGAGCAGTTCTTC. Filled out from reference TRBV28 and TRBJ2-1, the complete variable domain reads DVKVTQSSRYLVKRTGEKVFLECVQDMDHENMFWYRQDPGLGLRLIYFSYDVKMKEKGDIPEGYSVSREKKERFSLILESASTNQTSMYLCASSSGLPGEQFFGPGTRLTVL.

J is TRBJ2-1 and V is TRBV7-3; D might be TRBD2 (6 bases). This CDR3 has 13 residues. Per germline, CDR1 SGHTA and CDR2 FQGTGA. Between the trimmed V and J ends, which lost 5 bases and 6 bases, there was a span of 11 bases. The CDR3 region is CASSPRGTNEQFF. The CDR3 DNA reads as TGTGCCAGCAGCCCCCGGGGGACCAATGAGCAGTTCTTC.

This clone has a single count. This chain links TRBV2 with TRBJ1-5; D uncertain. The germline V gene encodes CDR1 SNHLY and CDR2 FYNNEI. The CDR3 has 13 amino acids. Trimming removed 7 bases from V and 0 bases from J, with 7 bases in between. DNA for the CDR3: TGTGCCAGCAAGCGCGATAGCAATCAGCCCCAGCATTTT. It translates to CASKRDSNQPQHF. Full variable domain (rest looked up from reference TRBV2 and TRBJ1-5): EPEVTQTPSHQVTQMGQEVILRCVPISNHLYFYWYRQILGQKVEFLVSFYNNEISEKSEIFDDQFSVERPDGSNFTLKIRSTKLEDSAMYFCASKRDSNQPQHFGDGTRLSIL.

This clone has just a few counts. The chain joins TRBV6-2 or TRBV6-3 to TRBJ1-1, with no clear D. Germline assignment: CDR1 MNHEY and CDR2 SVGEGT. V dropped 4 bases and J dropped 0 bases, with 15 bases sitting between them. The CDR3 is 16 residues long. The CDR3 coding sequence is TGTGCCAGCAGTTTTACTCGTGGAGGAATGAACACTGAAGCTTTCTTT. Amino acids: CASSFTRGGMNTEAFF.

The chain couples TRBV4-1 to TRBJ1-4, with D perhaps matching TRBD1 (6 bases). The germline V gene encodes CDR1 MGHRA and CDR2 YSYEKL. CDR3 length equals 18 residues. V was clipped by 2 bases and J by 6 bases, with 22 bases between them. The CDR3 nucleotides are TGCGCCAGCAGCCAACAAATGAAGGATGGGGGGGGCCATGAAAAACTGTTTTTT. It specifies CASSQQMKDGGGHEKLFF.

The table lists this clone with a few counts. This chain uses TRBV2 with TRBJ2-7; D remains ambiguous. Deletions cut 2 bases from V and 7 bases from J, with 15 bases between. This CDR3 is 14 amino acids long. Germline assignment: CDR1 SNHLY and CDR2 FYNNEI. The CDR3 spells CASSEQVHVSEQYF. Written as DNA, the CDR3 is TGTGCCAGCAGTGAACAGGTCCACGTCTCGGAGCAGTACTTC.